Listed here are 28 T cell receptor beta chains from one sample, sequenced in a study of blood T cells in healthy people across ages. The use of a sample-barcoded 5' primer and a J-beta primer mix characterized a second PCR of roughly 7 to 11 cycles. TCRdb re-called the 5' RACE reads through MiXCR, storing one row per CDR3 protein. The profile covers 700,000 to 850,000 distinct CDR3 sequences, with roughly 35% appearing a single time and 10% to 15% taken by the ten largest. Sequences were obtained from blood. These TCRs come from a man aged 18 to 30 in good health.

This clonotype was detected ten times or more. The chain joins TRBV20-1 to TRBJ1-2, with D perhaps matching TRBD1 (5 bases). Trimming took 6 bases from V and 4 from J, leaving 18 bases between them. The CDR3 spans 14 residues. Germline V gives CDR1 DFQATT, CDR2 SNEGSKA (reference sequence). CDR3 loop: CSARFTGTPYGYTF. In nucleotides, the CDR3 is TGCAGTGCGCGATTCACCGGGACCCCCTATGGCTACACCTTC.

This rearrangement joins TRBV10-3 to TRBJ2-1; 8 bases are shared with TRBD1. The CDR3 length is 15 residues. The V gene's germline CDR1 is ENHRY and CDR2 SYGVKD. Trimming removed 3 bases from V and 9 bases from J; junction bases left unmatched: 10. CDR3 sequence (DNA): TGTGCCATCAGTGAAAAGGGACAGGAATCAGGTGAGCAGTTCTTC. This translates into CAISEKGQESGEQFF.

The CDR3 DNA is TGTGCCAGCAGCTGGGGGGGGGTACTGACCTCCTATAATTCACCCCTCCACTTT. It yields the protein CASSWGGVLTSYNSPLHF. V is TRBV7-2 and J is TRBJ1-6, with D possibly being TRBD1 (5 bases). Germline values: CDR1 SGHTA, CDR2 FQGNSA. Deletions cut 4 bases from V and 0 bases from J, with 16 bases between. The CDR3 sequence is 18 residues long. Looking up the rest from reference TRBV7-2 and TRBJ1-6 gives the full variable domain: GAGVSQSPSNKVTEKGKDVELRCDPISGHTALYWYRQSLGQGLEFLIYFQGNSAPDKSGLPSDRFSAERTGGSVSTLTIQRTQQEDSAVYLCASSWGGVLTSYNSPLHFGNGTRLTVT.

The V and J genes are TRBV19 and TRBJ1-5, with unresolved D. Germline-derived CDR1 and CDR2 are LNHDA and SQIVND (reference sequence). The V gene lost 3 bases and the J gene lost 7 bases, with 10 bases spanning the gap. This CDR3 region has 13 residues. The CDR3, as DNA: TGTGCCAGTAGTATCGGGGTGGAGCAGCCCCAGCATTTT. Its translation: CASSIGVEQPQHF.

The table lists this clonotype with a few counts. The rearrangement uses TRBV7-2 and TRBJ2-1; D unclear. The CDR3 has 17 amino acids. The germline V and J ends were trimmed by 3 bases and 1 base, with 16 bases remaining between them. Germline CDR1 and CDR2: SGHTA and FQGNSA. The chain's CDR3 is CASSFGPTSPSYNEQFF. CDR3 sequence (DNA): TGTGCCAGCAGCTTTGGACCAACCAGCCCTTCCTACAATGAGCAGTTCTTC.

With respect to this clonotype: A much larger clone differs from this one at a single base, so this may be a read error. The chain uses TRBV7-9 and TRBJ1-2; TRBD1 agrees at 9 bases. There are 14 residues in the CDR3. The V gene's germline CDR1 is SEHNR and CDR2 FQNEAQ (reference sequence). CDR3 DNA sequence: TGTCCCAGCAGCTCGGGACAGGGTCCCTATGGCTACACCTTC. It is translated as CPSSSGQGPYGYTF.

Points on this clonotype: With a much larger clone just one base away, this may be a read error. V usage is TRBV20-1 and J usage is TRBJ2-1; no firm D call. V was trimmed by 5 bases and J by 12 bases, leaving 14 bases between them. CDR1 is DFQATT, CDR2 SNEGSKA, per germline (reference sequence). The CDR3 extends over 11 amino acids. CDR3 protein: CSAHRQWGQFF. As DNA, the CDR3 is TGCAGTGCTCACAGACAATGGGGGCAGTTCTTC.

The chain uses TRBV29-1 and TRBJ2-5; 7 bases fit TRBD2. This CDR3 spans 12 amino acids. Germline V gene data show CDR1 as SQVTM and CDR2 as ANQGSEA. Germline trimming cut 3 bases from V and 11 bases from J; bases unmatched to any gene: 9. The CDR3 reads CSVDTGDYEQYF. CDR3 coding DNA: TGCAGCGTTGACACGGGGGACTATGAGCAGTACTTC.

The chain couples TRBV15 to TRBJ2-5; D possibly matches TRBD1 or TRBD2 (5 bases each). The germline V gene encodes CDR1 LNHNV and CDR2 YYDKDF (reference sequence). V lost 0 bases and J 5 bases, leaving 19 bases between the germline ends. The CDR3 spans 17 residues. The CDR3 spells CATSRDDGGWGWETQYF. The CDR3 nucleotides read TGTGCCACCAGCAGAGATGATGGAGGATGGGGCTGGGAGACCCAGTACTTC.

Worth noting for this clonotype: Being one base from a much bigger clone, this may be a read error. J is TRBJ2-1 and V is TRBV20-1; D is possibly TRBD2 (6 bases). CDR3 length equals 15 residues. CDR1 and CDR2 (germline): DFQATT, SNEGSKA (reference sequence). Here the CDR3 reads CSATGPGLPGNKQFF. The CDR3 DNA reads TGCAGTGCTACGGGACCGGGACTCCCCGGCAATAAGCAGTTCTTC.

This clonotype appeared a few times. This chain uses TRBV14 with TRBJ2-7; no reliable D call. The CDR3 runs to 13 residues. Trimming stripped 3 bases from V and 5 bases from J, with 11 bases between. CDR1 and CDR2 (germline): SGHDN, FVKESK. The CDR3 is CASSQKVSDEQYF. DNA of the CDR3: TGTGCCAGCAGCCAGAAAGTCTCAGACGAGCAGTACTTC.

CDR3 in amino acids: CASSVGYVNTEAFF. The CDR3 region has the DNA TGTGCCAGCAGTGTTGGGTACGTGAACACTGAAGCTTTCTTT. The chain is built from TRBV6-1 and TRBJ1-1; no clear D. V lost 4 bases and J lost 0, with 9 bases in between. The germline V gene has CDR1 MNHNS and CDR2 SASEGT. The CDR3 has 14 residues.

V is TRBV12-3 or TRBV12-4 and J is TRBJ2-4; 8 positions match TRBD2. The V segment lost 3 bases and the J segment 0 bases; nucleotides outside the gene matches: 4. The CDR3 contains 16 residues. In DNA, the CDR3 is TGTGCCAGCAGTTTTACTAGCGGTTCAGCCAAAAACATTCAGTACTTC. This translates into CASSFTSGSAKNIQYF.

A note on this clonotype: A single base separates this from a much larger clone, so it may be a read error. The rearrangement uses TRBV15 and TRBJ2-7; no reliable D call. Trimming stripped 5 bases from V and 2 bases from J, with 10 bases between. Looked up from germline, CDR1 is LNHNV and CDR2 is YYDKDF (reference sequence). CDR3 length equals 13 residues. In DNA, the CDR3 is TGTGCCACCAGCGAGGCCAGAACCTACGAGCAGTACTTC. Protein product: CATSEARTYEQYF.

The chain combines TRBV29-1 with TRBJ2-7; D possibly corresponds to TRBD2 (6 bases). Germline loops: CDR1 SQVTM, CDR2 ANQGSEA. V was pared by 4 bases and J by 2 bases, with 12 bases between. The CDR3 is 13 residues long. The CDR3 protein is CSVVGLGTYEQYF. CDR3 in DNA: TGCAGCGTTGTGGGACTTGGAACCTACGAGCAGTACTTC.

This clonotype showed up just a few times. This rearrangement joins TRBV14 to TRBJ2-5; D not certain. The DNA end is more similar to TRBJ2-7, so the J call may be wrong. Germline CDR1 and CDR2: SGHDN and FVKESK. CDR3 size: 12 residues. The CDR3 bases are TGTGCCAGCAGCCACAATTATCTCGAGCAGTACTTC. It yields the protein CASSHNYLEQYF.

The rearrangement joins TRBV28 to TRBJ2-1, with D perhaps matching TRBD2 (5 bases). The V end lost 4 bases, the J end lost 9 bases, and 19 bases lay between the germline ends. Germline V CDR1 and CDR2: MDHEN, SYDVKM. The CDR3 contains 15 residues. CDR3 loop: CASSSPLAEGSEQFF. In DNA form, the CDR3 reads TGTGCCAGCAGTTCCCCGCTGGCTGAGGGAAGTGAGCAGTTCTTC. Together with reference TRBV28 and TRBJ2-1, the CDR3 gives the full variable domain: DVKVTQSSRYLVKRTGEKVFLECVQDMDHENMFWYRQDPGLGLRLIYFSYDVKMKEKGDIPEGYSVSREKKERFSLILESASTNQTSMYLCASSSPLAEGSEQFFGPGTRLTVL.

This clonotype has just a few counts. The chain uses TRBV5-6 and TRBJ2-3; 7 bases are a match to TRBD2. The length of the CDR3 is 17 residues. The V segment lost 3 bases and the J segment 0 bases; nucleotides outside the gene matches: 10. Germline CDR1 is SGHDT and CDR2 is YYEEEE. CDR3 residues: CASSWEGFQTSTDTQYF. DNA for the CDR3: TGTGCCAGCAGCTGGGAGGGATTCCAGACCAGCACAGATACGCAGTATTTT.

The rearrangement joins TRBV2 to TRBJ2-1; 8 positions agree with TRBD2. The trim removed 3 bases at V and 0 bases at J, leaving 13 bases unmatched. This CDR3 contains 19 residues. Germline lookup yields CDR1 SNHLY and CDR2 FYNNEI. For the CDR3, the DNA is TGTGCCAGCAGTGAGGGGCAGGGAAGAGCGGGGGCCTCCTACAATGAGCAGTTCTTC. Translating gives CASSEGQGRAGASYNEQFF.

A few counts support this clonotype. This chain connects TRBV20-1 to TRBJ1-5; D remains unclear. CDR3 size: 20 residues. Germline values: CDR1 DFQATT, CDR2 SNEGSKA (reference sequence). Trimming shortened V by 3 bases and J by 1 base, and 28 bases separated the two germline ends. DNA of the CDR3: TGCAGTGCTAGCCGAGGTGGGGAGGTGTTTATTGGCATGAGCAATCAGCCCCAGCATTTT. Translation: CSASRGGEVFIGMSNQPQHF.

The gene calls are TRBV28 and TRBJ1-3; D is undetermined. Looked up from germline, CDR1 is MDHEN and CDR2 is SYDVKM. CDR3 length: 14 residues. Trimming shortened V by 8 bases and J by 2 bases, and 13 bases separated the two germline ends. The CDR3 reads CASRPVAAGNTIYF. For the CDR3, the DNA is TGTGCCAGCCGGCCGGTGGCGGCTGGAAACACCATATATTTT.

On this clonotype: A much larger clone is a single base away; this may be a read error. This chain links TRBV4-2 with TRBJ2-3, with a tentative D call TRBD2 (5 bases). CDR3 size: 16 residues. V gave up 1 base and J gave up 2 bases, with 13 bases separating them. Germline CDR1 LGHNA, CDR2 YNFKEQ. CDR3 DNA sequence: TGTGCCAGCAGCCAAGTCGGCGTGACTACCACAGATACGCAGTATTTT. This translates into CASSQVGVTTTDTQYF.

This clonotype appeared many times. This chain connects TRBV5-6 to TRBJ2-3; maybe TRBD1 (5 bases). Between the trimmed V and J ends, which lost 6 bases and 6 bases, there was a span of 5 bases. Germline values: CDR1 SGHDT, CDR2 YYEEEE. This CDR3 has 10 residues. Written as DNA, the CDR3 is TGTGCCAGCAAGGGGGATACGCAGTATTTT. Amino acids: CASKGDTQYF.

Regarding this clonotype: The junction differs from germline at one of its ends, possibly a read error. The chain is built from TRBV29-1 and TRBJ2-1; D unresolved. Germline CDR1 SQVTM, CDR2 ANQGSEA. The CDR3 contains 13 residues. CDR3 sequence (DNA): TGCAGCGTTGCCCTAGTATCCTGCAATGAGCAGTTCTTC. This translates into CSVALVSCNEQFF.

Turning to this clonotype: With a much larger clone just one base away, this may be a read error. The chain joins TRBV5-5 to TRBJ2-1, with TRBD1 matching 8 bases. The tail of the sequence fits TRBJ2-7 better, so the J call may be wrong. There are 15 residues in the CDR3. Germline loops: CDR1 SGHKS, CDR2 YYEKEE (reference sequence). The CDR3 bases are TGTGCCAGCAGCCTACAACCGGGACAGGCCTGCGAGCAGTACTTC. Residues: CASSLQPGQACEQYF.

The rearrangement joins TRBV12-3 or TRBV12-4 to TRBJ1-1, with D unclear. This CDR3 is built from 14 residues. V was cut by 3 bases and J by 4 bases, with 12 bases left in between. The CDR3 sequence is CASSFGEIGTEAFF. CDR3 DNA: TGTGCCAGCAGTTTCGGGGAGATTGGCACTGAAGCTTTCTTT.

This clonotype was detected only once. This chain links TRBV29-1 with TRBJ2-1; D is possibly TRBD2 (7 bases). V was cut by 7 bases and J by 8 bases, with 18 bases left in between. The CDR3 consists of 13 residues. Germline V gives CDR1 SQVTM, CDR2 ANQGSEA. CDR3 nucleotides: TGCAGCGCCCCCAGGCAGGGGAGGGATGAGCAGTTCTTC. This codes for CSAPRQGRDEQFF.

This clonotype was counted a few times. The rearrangement uses TRBV27 and TRBJ2-5, with D possibly matching TRBD1 (5 bases). The CDR3 has 13 amino acids. Trimming cost V 3 bases and J 12 bases, with 17 bases left between them. CDR1 and CDR2 (germline): MNHEY, SMNVEV (reference sequence). The CDR3 region has the DNA TGTGCCAGCAGTTTCCAGGGCCAGGGTGAAGAGTACTTC. It codes for CASSFQGQGEEYF.